The entry that follows covers one T cell receptor beta chain sequence. Its antigen is still unknown. Nothing much larger sits one base from this clone, and base qualities are not available. CDR1 and CDR2, looked up from the germline V gene, are SGHVS and FQNEAQ. The CDR3 numbers 18 residues from cysteine through phenylalanine. Here the CDR3 DNA is all that survives: 54 bases in frame from base 1. The germline V end is reduced by 2 bases and the J end by 9 bases; junction bases left unmatched: 19. These data originate in a study of regulatory T cells in long-lasting Graves disease (dated by TCRdb to the early 2020s). At the level of the whole study: Persistent Graves' disease was defined as antithyroid drug treatment for over 5 years with persistently positive TSH receptor autoantibodies. Persistent Graves' disease patients were compared with newly diagnosed Graves' disease patients by peripheral blood TCR sequencing and RNA sequencing. The study took place in China and was registered as a clinical trial. A total of about 33 samples underwent TCR sequencing, from roughly 13 patients with persistent Graves' disease and roughly 20 patients with newly diagnosed Graves' disease. Persistent Graves' disease patients in the clinical cohort had taken antithyroid drugs for roughly ten years on average.

Library construction relied on multiplex PCR. The instrument given in TCRdb is Illumina HiSeq 4000. To build TCR beta libraries, CDR3 regions were amplified by Arm-PCR using iRepertoire HTBI primers. PCR products were gel purified before sequencing. As for the authors' bioinformatics: Across samples, about 63 TRBV and 14 TRBJ segments were identified and used for gene usage analysis of CDR3 amino acid clonotypes. COPE and FqMerger were used to merge the filtered high-quality paired reads into contigs. BLAST was used to align contigs to the IMGT TRBV, TRBD and TRBJ reference genes, and CDR3 was defined following IMGT. Highly expanded clones were defined as clonotypes with a frequency above 0.1%. Shannon entropy served as the measure of repertoire diversity, while the Gini coefficient captured V-J evenness. A clonotype found in more than one individual was treated as public. TCRdb ran its own pipeline on the public reads, namely fastp trimming at Q25 and MiXCR clone calling, and kept in-frame beta chains. Each record represents a unique CDR3 protein, reported with the most common genes and DNA among its rows. These V and J calls rely on TCRdb rather than the paper's analysis. The sample table contains 300,000 to 400,000 distinct CDR3 sequences; only one count was recorded for about 20% of them. Less than 35% of the sample belongs to the ten largest clones.

Here is what the overall study found, with its caveats: Compared with newly diagnosed patients, patients with persistent Graves' disease had lower TCR Shannon entropy and fewer highly expanded clones, which suggests clonal expansion. The study examined only peripheral blood because the primary lesion, thyroid tissue, could not be accessed. The authors noted that the small sample size was a limitation that may lower accuracy. Persistent disease showed preferential use of TRBV28, TRBJ1-2 and TRBJ2-5, whereas newly diagnosed disease favored TRBV20-1 and TRBJ2-1. Patients with persistent disease shared more public clonotypes (under 3,000) than newly diagnosed patients did (roughly 970). Sequencing and analysis were restricted to the TCR beta chain.

Reading the label with the study, this specimen's time point is: persistent/refractory GD, antithyroid drugs over 5 years with positive TRAb. For both TCR sequencing and RNA sequencing, RNA was extracted from PBMCs in TRIzol. Graves' disease was diagnosed according to American Thyroid Association guidelines. The patients came from an endocrinology department in Xi'an, China. Each patient gave 7.5 to 10 milliliters of peripheral blood, collected in an EDTA anticoagulant tube. Ficoll Paque Plus density gradient separation was used to isolate PBMCs, and no further T cell sorting was done. An Agilent 2100 Bioanalyzer and agarose gel were used to check RNA quality, while a NanoDrop 2000 measured RNA concentration.

Sequenced material: peripheral blood mononuclear cells (PBMCs), taken when the disease was refractory, from a patient treated with antithyroid drugs. The receptor chain draws on TRBV7-8 and TRBJ1-5, with 7 junctional bases fitting TRBD1. This receptor was taken from a female donor with Graves disease. The CDR3 protein sequence reads: CASSLMVPGQTSWTPQHF. The nucleotides are TGTGCCAGCAGCTTAATGGTTCCGGGACAGACCTCATGGACGCCCCAGCATTTT.